This T cell receptor beta chain was sequenced during a study of shared clonotypes between healthy human individuals. As to this clone: Its antigen remains unidentified.

Findings and limits, study-wide: When compared with the clonotypes that were shared by all four sorted-subset donors, the non-shared clonotypes turned out to have lower generation probabilities. The study found about 5% of naive CD4 clonotypes shared across a few donors.

Every subset had its genomic DNA shared out evenly among several immunoSEQ plates. Clones were sequenced by immunoSEQ multiplex PCR, and TCRdb holds only the in-frame ones, with some missing. The profile shows hundreds of thousands of clones, just over 90% of them singletons. Positive CCR7 selection of CD45RO-negative cells yielded the naive CD8 cells, and terminally differentiated effector memory CD45RA+ cells were excluded. Germline V lookup: CDR1 SGHKS, CDR2 YYEKEE (reference sequence). This CDR3 spans 15 amino acids. With 5 bases removed from V and 2 bases from J, the gap between germline ends came to 15 bases.

The source of this sequence is a man younger than 45 in good health. The material sequenced was naive CD8+ T cells sorted from blood. The V gene is TRBV5-5, the J gene TRBJ2-3; possibly TRBD2 for D (6 bases). CDR3: CASSYRDSYTDTQYF. CDR3 sequence (DNA): TGTGCCAGCAGTTATCGGGACTCTTACACAGATACGCAGTATTTT.